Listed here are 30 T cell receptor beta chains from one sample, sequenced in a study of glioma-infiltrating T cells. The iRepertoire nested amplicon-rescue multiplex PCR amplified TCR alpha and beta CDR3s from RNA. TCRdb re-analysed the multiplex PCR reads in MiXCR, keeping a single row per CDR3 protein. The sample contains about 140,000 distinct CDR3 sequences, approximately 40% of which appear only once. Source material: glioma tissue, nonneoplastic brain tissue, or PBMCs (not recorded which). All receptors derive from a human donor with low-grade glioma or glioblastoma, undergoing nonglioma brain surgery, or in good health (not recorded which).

The CDR3 reads CASSPASGAVNEQYF. DNA for the CDR3: TGTGCCAGCTCACCAGCTAGCGGGGCCGTAAACGAGCAGTACTTC. The chain recombines TRBV18 with TRBJ2-7; 9 positions agree with TRBD2. The CDR3 runs 15 residues. Unmatched junction bases numbered 7, after V lost 2 bases and J lost 5 bases. Germline V gene sequence: CDR1 KGHSH, CDR2 LQKENI.

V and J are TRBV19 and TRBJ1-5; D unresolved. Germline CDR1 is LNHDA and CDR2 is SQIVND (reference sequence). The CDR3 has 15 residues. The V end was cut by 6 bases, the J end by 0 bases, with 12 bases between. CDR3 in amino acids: CASRQSRDSNQPQHF. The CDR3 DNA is TGTGCCAGTAGACAGAGTCGGGATAGCAATCAGCCCCAGCATTTT. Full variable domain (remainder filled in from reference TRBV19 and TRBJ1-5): DGGITQSPKYLFRKEGQNVTLSCEQNLNHDAMYWYRQDPGQGLRLIYYSQIVNDFQKGDIAEGYSVSREKKESFPLTVTSAQKNPTAFYLCASRQSRDSNQPQHFGDGTRLSIL.

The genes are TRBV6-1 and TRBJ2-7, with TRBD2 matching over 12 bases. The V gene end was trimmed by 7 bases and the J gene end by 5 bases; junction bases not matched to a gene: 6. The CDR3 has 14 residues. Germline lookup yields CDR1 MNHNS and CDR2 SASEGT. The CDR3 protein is CASKLAGGNDEQYF. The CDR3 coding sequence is TGTGCCAGCAAACTAGCGGGGGGAAACGACGAGCAGTACTTC.

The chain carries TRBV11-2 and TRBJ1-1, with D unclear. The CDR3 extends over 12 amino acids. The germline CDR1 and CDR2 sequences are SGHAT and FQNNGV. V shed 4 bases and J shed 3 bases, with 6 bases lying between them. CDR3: CASSSSYTEAFF. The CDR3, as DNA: TGTGCCAGCAGCTCCTCATACACTGAAGCTTTCTTT.

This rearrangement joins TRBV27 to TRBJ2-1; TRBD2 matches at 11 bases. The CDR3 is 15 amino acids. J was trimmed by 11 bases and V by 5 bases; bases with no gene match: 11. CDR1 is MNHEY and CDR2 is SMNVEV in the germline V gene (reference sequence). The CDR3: CASSQGTSGTVKQFF. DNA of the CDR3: TGTGCCAGCAGTCAGGGGACTAGCGGAACGGTTAAGCAGTTCTTC.

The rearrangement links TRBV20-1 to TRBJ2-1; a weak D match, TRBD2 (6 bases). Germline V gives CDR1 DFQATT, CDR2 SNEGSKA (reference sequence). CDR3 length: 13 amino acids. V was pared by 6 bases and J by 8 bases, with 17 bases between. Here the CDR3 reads CSAIASGVHEQFF. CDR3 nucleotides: TGCAGTGCCATTGCGTCGGGAGTGCATGAGCAGTTCTTC.

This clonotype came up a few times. Here the CDR3 reads CSAKNTGELFF. CDR3 nucleotide sequence: TGCAGTGCTAAGAACACCGGGGAGCTGTTTTTT. This chain links TRBV20-1 with TRBJ2-2; the D is unclear. This CDR3 has 11 residues. Per germline, CDR1 DFQATT and CDR2 SNEGSKA (reference sequence). The V and J ends lost 4 bases and 1 base respectively, with 1 base between them.

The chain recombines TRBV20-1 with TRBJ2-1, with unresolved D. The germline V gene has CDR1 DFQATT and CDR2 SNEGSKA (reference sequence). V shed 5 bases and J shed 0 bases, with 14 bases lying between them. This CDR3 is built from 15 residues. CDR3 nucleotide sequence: TGCAGTGCTCGTGGAGCTCGGAGCTCCTACAATGAGCAGTTCTTC. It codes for CSARGARSSYNEQFF.

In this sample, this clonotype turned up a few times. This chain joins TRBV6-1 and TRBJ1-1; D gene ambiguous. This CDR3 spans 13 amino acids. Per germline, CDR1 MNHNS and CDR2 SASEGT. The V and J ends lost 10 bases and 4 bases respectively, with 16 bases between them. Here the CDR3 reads CATLRGSGTEAFF. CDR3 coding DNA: TGTGCCACACTCCGGGGATCCGGCACTGAAGCTTTCTTT.

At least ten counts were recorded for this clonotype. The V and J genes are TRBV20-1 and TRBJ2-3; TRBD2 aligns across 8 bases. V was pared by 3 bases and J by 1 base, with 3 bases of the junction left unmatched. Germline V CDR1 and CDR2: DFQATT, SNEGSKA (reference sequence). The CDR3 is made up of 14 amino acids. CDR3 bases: TGCAGTGCTAGGGCTAGCGGGCGCACAGATACGCAGTATTTT. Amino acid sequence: CSARASGRTDTQYF.

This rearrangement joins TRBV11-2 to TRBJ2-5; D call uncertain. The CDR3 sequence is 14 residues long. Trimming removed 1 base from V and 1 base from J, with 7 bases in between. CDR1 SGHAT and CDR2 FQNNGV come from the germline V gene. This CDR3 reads CASSLVDLQETQYF. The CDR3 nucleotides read TGTGCCAGCAGCTTAGTGGATCTCCAAGAGACCCAGTACTTC.

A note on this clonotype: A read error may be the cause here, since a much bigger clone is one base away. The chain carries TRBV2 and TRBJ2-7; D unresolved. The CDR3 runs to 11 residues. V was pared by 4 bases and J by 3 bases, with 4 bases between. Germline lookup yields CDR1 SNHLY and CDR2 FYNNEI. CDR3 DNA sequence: TGTGCCAGCAGTGCGATCTACGAGCAGTACTTC. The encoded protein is CASSAIYEQYF.

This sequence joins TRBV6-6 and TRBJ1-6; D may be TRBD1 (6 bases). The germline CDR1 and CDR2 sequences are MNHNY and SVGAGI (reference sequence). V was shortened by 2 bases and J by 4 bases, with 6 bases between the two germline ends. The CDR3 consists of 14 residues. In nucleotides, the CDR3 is TGTGCCAGCAGTTACGGACAGTATAATTCACCCCTCCACTTT. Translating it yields CASSYGQYNSPLHF.

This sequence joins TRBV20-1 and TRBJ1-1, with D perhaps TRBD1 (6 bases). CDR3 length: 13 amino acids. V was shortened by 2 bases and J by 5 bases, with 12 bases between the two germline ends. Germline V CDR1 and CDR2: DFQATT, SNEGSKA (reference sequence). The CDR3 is CSARLSGATEAFF. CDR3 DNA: TGCAGTGCTAGACTCTCAGGGGCAACTGAAGCTTTCTTT.

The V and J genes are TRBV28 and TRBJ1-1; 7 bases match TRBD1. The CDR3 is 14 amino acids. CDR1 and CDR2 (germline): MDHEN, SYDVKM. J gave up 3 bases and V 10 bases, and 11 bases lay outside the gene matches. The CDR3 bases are TGTGCCATCAACCAGGGGGTGACATACACTGAAGCTTTCTTT. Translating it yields CAINQGVTYTEAFF.

The CDR3 spells CASSLNPAETQYF. In nucleotides, the CDR3 is TGTGCCAGCAGCTTAAACCCCGCGGAGACCCAGTACTTC. This rearrangement joins TRBV7-3 to TRBJ2-5; D is undetermined. This CDR3 has 13 amino acids. V was pared by 1 base and J by 5 bases, with 8 bases between. Germline CDR1 is SGHTA and CDR2 is FQGTGA. Full variable domain (remainder filled in from reference TRBV7-3 and TRBJ2-5): GAGVSQTPSNKVTEKGKYVELRCDPISGHTALYWYRQSLGQGPEFLIYFQGTGAADDSGLPNDRFFAVRPEGSVSTLKIQRTERGDSAVYLCASSLNPAETQYFGPGTRLLVL.

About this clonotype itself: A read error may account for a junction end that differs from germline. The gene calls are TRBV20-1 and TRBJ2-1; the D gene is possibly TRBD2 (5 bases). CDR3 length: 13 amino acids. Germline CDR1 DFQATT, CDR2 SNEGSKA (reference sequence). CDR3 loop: CSASPGSYNKQFF. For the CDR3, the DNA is TGCAGTGCTAGCCCGGGATCCTACAATAAGCAGTTCTTC.

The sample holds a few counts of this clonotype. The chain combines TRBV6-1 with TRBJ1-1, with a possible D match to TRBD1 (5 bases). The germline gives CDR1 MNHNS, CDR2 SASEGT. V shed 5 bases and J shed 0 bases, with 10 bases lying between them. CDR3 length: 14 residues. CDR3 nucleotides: TGTGCCAGCAGTCATGACAGATTGAACACTGAAGCTTTCTTT. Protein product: CASSHDRLNTEAFF.

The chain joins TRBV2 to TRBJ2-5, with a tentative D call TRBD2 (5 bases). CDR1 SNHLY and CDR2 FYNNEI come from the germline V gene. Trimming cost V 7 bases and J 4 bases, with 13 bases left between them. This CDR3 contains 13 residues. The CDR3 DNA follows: TGTGCCAGCACAGTCGAGGGCGGAGAGACCCAGTACTTC. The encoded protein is CASTVEGGETQYF. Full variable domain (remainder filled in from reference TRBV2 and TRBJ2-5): EPEVTQTPSHQVTQMGQEVILRCVPISNHLYFYWYRQILGQKVEFLVSFYNNEISEKSEIFDDQFSVERPDGSNFTLKIRSTKLEDSAMYFCASTVEGGETQYFGPGTRLLVL.

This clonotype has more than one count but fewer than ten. The CDR3 region has the DNA TGTGCCAGAGGGACAGGACCATACGAGCAGTACTTC. It encodes CARGTGPYEQYF. This sequence joins TRBV7-6 and TRBJ2-7; 8 bases match TRBD1. The CDR3 spans 12 residues. Germline V lookup: CDR1 SGHVS, CDR2 FNYEAQ. The ends lost 9 bases at V and 4 bases at J; junction bases unmatched: 5.

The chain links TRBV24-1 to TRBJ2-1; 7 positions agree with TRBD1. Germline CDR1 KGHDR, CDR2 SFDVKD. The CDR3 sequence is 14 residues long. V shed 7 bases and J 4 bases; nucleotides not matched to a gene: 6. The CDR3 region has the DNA TGTGCCACCAGGTGGGACAGCCAGTACAATGAGCAGTTCTTC. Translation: CATRWDSQYNEQFF.

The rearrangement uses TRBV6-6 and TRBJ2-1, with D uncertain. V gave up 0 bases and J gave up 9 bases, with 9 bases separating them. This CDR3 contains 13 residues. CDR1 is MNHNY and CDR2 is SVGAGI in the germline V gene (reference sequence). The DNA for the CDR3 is TGTGCCAGCAGTTACTCGATTACGGGTGAGCAGTTCTTC. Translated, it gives CASSYSITGEQFF.

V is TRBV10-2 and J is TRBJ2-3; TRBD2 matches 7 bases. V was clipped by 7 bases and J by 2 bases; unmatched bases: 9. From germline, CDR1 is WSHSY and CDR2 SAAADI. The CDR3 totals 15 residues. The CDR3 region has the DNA TGCGCCAGCACCTGGACTAGGACGGCCACAGATACGCAGTATTTT. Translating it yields CASTWTRTATDTQYF.

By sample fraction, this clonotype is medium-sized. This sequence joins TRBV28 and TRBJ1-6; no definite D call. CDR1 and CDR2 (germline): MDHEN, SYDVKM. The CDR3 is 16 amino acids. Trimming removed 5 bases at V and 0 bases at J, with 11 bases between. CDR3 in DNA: TGTGCCAGCAGTCTCCCGGCTGACTCCTATAATTCACCCCTCCACTTT. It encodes CASSLPADSYNSPLHF.

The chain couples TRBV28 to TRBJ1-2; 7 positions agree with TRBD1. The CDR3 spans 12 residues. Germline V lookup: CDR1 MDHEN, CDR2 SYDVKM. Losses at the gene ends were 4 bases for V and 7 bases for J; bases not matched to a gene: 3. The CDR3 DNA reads TGTGCCAGCAGTTCTGACAGGGTTGGCTACACCTTC. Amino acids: CASSSDRVGYTF.

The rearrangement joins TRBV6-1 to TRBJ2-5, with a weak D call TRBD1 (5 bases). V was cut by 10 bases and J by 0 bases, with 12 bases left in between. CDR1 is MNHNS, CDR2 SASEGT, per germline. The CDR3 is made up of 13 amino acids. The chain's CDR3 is CANSQGYQETQYF. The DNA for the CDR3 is TGTGCCAACAGCCAGGGATACCAAGAGACCCAGTACTTC.

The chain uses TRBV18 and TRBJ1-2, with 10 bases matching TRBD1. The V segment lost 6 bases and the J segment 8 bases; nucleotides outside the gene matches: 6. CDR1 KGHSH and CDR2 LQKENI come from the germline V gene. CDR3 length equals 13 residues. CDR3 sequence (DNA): TGTGCCAGCTCGCCCGGGACAGGGGTCGGCTACACCTTC. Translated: CASSPGTGVGYTF. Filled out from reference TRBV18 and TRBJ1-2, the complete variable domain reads NAGVMQNPRHLVRRRGQEARLRCSPMKGHSHVYWYRQLPEEGLKFMVYLQKENIIDESGMPKERFSAEFPKEGPSILRIQQVVRGDSAAYFCASSPGTGVGYTFGSGTRLTVV.

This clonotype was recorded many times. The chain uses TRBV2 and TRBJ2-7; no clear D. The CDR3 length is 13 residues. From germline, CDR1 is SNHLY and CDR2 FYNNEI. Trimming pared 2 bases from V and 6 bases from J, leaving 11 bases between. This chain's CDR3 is CASSERRIGEQYF. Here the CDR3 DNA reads TGTGCCAGCAGTGAACGGCGGATCGGCGAGCAGTACTTC.

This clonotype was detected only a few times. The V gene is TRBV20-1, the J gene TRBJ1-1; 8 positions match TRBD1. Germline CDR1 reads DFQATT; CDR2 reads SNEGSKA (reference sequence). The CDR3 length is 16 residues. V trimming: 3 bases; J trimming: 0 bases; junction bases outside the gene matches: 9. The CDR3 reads CSARTEGQGMNTEAFF. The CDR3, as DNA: TGCAGTGCTAGGACGGAAGGACAGGGCATGAACACTGAAGCTTTCTTT.

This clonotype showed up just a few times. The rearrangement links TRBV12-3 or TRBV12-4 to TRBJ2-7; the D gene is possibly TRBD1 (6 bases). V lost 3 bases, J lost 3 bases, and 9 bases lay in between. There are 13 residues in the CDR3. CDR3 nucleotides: TGTGCCAGCAGTTTGGGACAATACTACGAGCAGTACTTC. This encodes CASSLGQYYEQYF.